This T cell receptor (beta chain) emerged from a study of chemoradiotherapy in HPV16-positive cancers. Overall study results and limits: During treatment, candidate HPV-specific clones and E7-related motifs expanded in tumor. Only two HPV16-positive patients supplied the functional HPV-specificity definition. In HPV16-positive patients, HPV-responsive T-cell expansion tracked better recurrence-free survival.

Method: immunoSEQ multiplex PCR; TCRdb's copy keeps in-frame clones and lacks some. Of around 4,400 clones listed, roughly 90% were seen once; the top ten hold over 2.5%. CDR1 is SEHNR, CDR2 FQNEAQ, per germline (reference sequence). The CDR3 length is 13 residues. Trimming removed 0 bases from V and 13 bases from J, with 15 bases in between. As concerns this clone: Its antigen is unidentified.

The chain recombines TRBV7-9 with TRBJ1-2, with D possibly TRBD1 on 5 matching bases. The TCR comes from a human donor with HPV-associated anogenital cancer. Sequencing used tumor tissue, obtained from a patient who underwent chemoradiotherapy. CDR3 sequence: CASSLAGSGGSTF. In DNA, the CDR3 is TGTGCCAGCAGCTTAGCGGGCTCTGGGGGAAGCACCTTC.